This is a list of T cell receptor beta chains from one sample in a study of cytomegalovirus exposure and HLA in healthy donors. Assay used: immunoSEQ multiplex PCR; TCRdb lists only in-frame clones, some missing. The data contain some 160,000 clones, approximately 81% of them seen just once; the ten biggest clones take up over 2%. Sequenced sample: PBMCs. Receptors were obtained from a boy aged 2 to 9 in good health and CMV-seronegative. Both conserved end residues are part of each CDR3. A D gene is named only where the DNA matches it firmly. Clone size is given for some rows only: seen once, a few or many times, or a class if the clone is expanded.

>once|15|TRBJ2-2|.|TRBV27
CASSLRGLEPGELFF
TGTGCCAGCAGTTTACGGGGGTTAGAGCCCGGGGAGCTGTTTTTT
>.|15|TRBJ2-2|.|TRBV11-1
CASSPGLTNTGELFF
TGTGCCAGCAGCCCTGGACTCACGAACACCGGGGAGCTGTTTTTT
>.|15|TRBJ1-6|TRBD1|TRBV28
CASSLDRAYNSPLHF
TGTGCCAGCAGTTTAGACAGGGCCTATAATTCACCCCTCCACTTT
>.|14|TRBJ2-3|TRBD2|TRBV6-6
CASSSRLAGDTQYF
TGTGCCAGCAGTAGTAGACTAGCGGGCGATACGCAGTATTTT
>.|14|TRBJ2-7|.|TRBV7-9
CASRRTVNSYEQYF
TGTGCCAGCAGGCGGACAGTCAACTCCTACGAGCAGTACTTC
>.|12|TRBJ1-1|.|TRBV29-1
CSNREINTEAFF
TGCAGCAACAGGGAAATCAACACTGAAGCTTTCTTT
>.|15|TRBJ2-1|TRBD2|TRBV28
CASSSSGSLDNEQFF
TGTGCCAGCAGTTCTAGCGGGAGTCTCGACAATGAGCAGTTCTTC
>few|16|TRBJ1-1|.|TRBV4-1
CASSQPTTSGNTEAFF
TGCGCCAGCAGCCAACCAACGACAAGCGGTAACACTGAAGCTTTCTTT
>.|15|TRBJ2-7|TRBD1|TRBV6-5
CASSYSRDRTYEQYF
TGTGCCAGCAGTTACTCCAGGGACAGAACCTACGAGCAGTACTTC
>.|11|TRBJ2-1|.|TRBV27
CASSASDEQFF
TGTGCCAGCAGTGCCAGCGATGAGCAGTTCTTC
>few|20|TRBJ2-1|TRBD1|TRBV5-1
CASSLDWTGRRARAYNEQFF
TGCGCCAGCAGCTTGGATTGGACAGGGAGGAGGGCAAGGGCCTACAATGAGCAGTTCTTC
>.|18|TRBJ2-1|.|TRBV7-3
CASSLKGVGPYSYNEQFF
TGTGCCAGCAGCTTAAAAGGGGTGGGGCCGTACTCCTACAATGAGCAGTTCTTC
>once|14|TRBJ2-7|TRBD2|TRBV27
CASRPLAGEGEQYF
TGTGCCAGCAGGCCACTAGCGGGAGAGGGCGAGCAGTACTTC
>.|11|TRBJ2-7|.|TRBV20-1
CSAFRSYEQYF
TGCAGTGCCTTCAGGTCCTACGAGCAGTACTTC
>.|14|TRBJ2-5|TRBD1|TRBV11-2
CASSFRGLQETQYF
TGTGCCAGCAGCTTTAGGGGGCTCCAAGAGACCCAGTACTTC
>.|18|TRBJ1-3|TRBD1|TRBV28
CASSLLPNRGSSGNTIYF
TGTGCCAGCAGTTTACTCCCCAACAGGGGGTCTTCTGGAAACACCATATATTTT
>.|12|TRBJ2-1|.|TRBV5-6
CASSFTVNEQFF
TGTGCCAGCAGCTTTACGGTCAATGAGCAGTTCTTC
>.|15|TRBJ2-3|TRBD2|TRBV30
CAWGASGGYQDTQYF
TGTGCCTGGGGGGCTAGCGGGGGTTATCAAGATACGCAGTATTTT
>.|15|TRBJ2-5|TRBD1|TRBV7-9
CSSSSQGALGETQYF
TGTTCCAGCAGTTCACAGGGGGCCCTAGGAGAGACCCAGTACTTC
>few|15|TRBJ1-4|TRBD1|TRBV7-9
CASSSRQGRVEKLFF
TGTGCCAGCAGCTCTAGACAGGGGCGCGTTGAAAAACTGTTTTTT
>.|18|TRBJ1-4|TRBD1|TRBV7-9
CASSLGADRRLPREKLFF
TGTGCCAGCAGCTTAGGTGCGGACAGGAGGCTCCCTAGGGAAAAACTGTTTTTT
>.|16|TRBJ2-7|TRBD2|TRBV7-6
CASSSSGTSISYEQYF
TGTGCCAGCAGCTCATCCGGGACTAGCATCTCCTACGAGCAGTACTTC
>.|17|TRBJ2-1|TRBD2|TRBV11-2
CASSLSRTSGNSNEQFF
TGTGCCAGCAGCTTGTCCAGGACTAGCGGGAACTCTAATGAGCAGTTCTTC
>.|13|TRBJ1-5|.|TRBV6-5
CASSYRSNQPRHF
TGTGCCAGCAGTTATAGGAGCAATCAGCCCCGGCATTTT
>.|14|TRBJ1-1|.|TRBV7-9
CSSTRGGESTEAFF
TGTTCCAGCACTAGGGGGGGGGAGAGCACTGAAGCTTTCTTT
>.|19|TRBJ2-6|TRBD2|TRBV5-1
CASSPARLAGGSGANVLTF
TGCGCCAGCAGCCCGGCAAGACTAGCGGGGGGGTCTGGGGCCAACGTCCTGACTTTC
>.|14|TRBJ2-7|.|TRBV28
CASSASLASHEQYF
TGTGCCAGCAGTGCGTCGCTAGCTTCCCACGAGCAGTACTTC
>.|14|TRBJ2-2|.|TRBV7-3
CASSPNINTGELFF
TGTGCCAGCAGCCCGAACATTAACACCGGGGAGCTGTTTTTT
>.|15|TRBJ2-1|TRBD2|TRBV7-3
CASSVASGERNEQFF
TGTGCCAGCAGCGTCGCTAGCGGGGAGAGAAATGAGCAGTTCTTC
>.|13|TRBJ1-2|.|TRBV6-4
CASSPTRDYGYTF
TGTGCCAGCAGTCCGACAAGAGACTATGGCTACACCTTC
>.|12|TRBJ1-6|.|TRBV11-2
CASKEGRGPLHF
TGTGCCAGCAAGGAAGGGCGGGGACCCCTCCACTTT
>.|14|TRBJ2-7|TRBD1|TRBV15
CATSSPQGADEQYF
TGTGCCACCAGCAGCCCACAGGGGGCTGACGAGCAGTACTTC
>.|16|TRBJ2-1|.|TRBV18
CASSPRGVTSYNEQFF
TGTGCCAGCTCACCACGGGGCGTAACCTCCTACAATGAGCAGTTCTTC
>.|12|TRBJ1-2|.|TRBV5-5
CASSSQGYGYTF
TGTGCCAGCAGCTCTCAGGGTTATGGCTACACCTTC
>.|15|TRBJ1-2|TRBD1|TRBV7-2
CASSSSQGADYGYTF
TGTGCCAGCAGCTCGTCCCAGGGGGCAGACTATGGCTACACCTTC
>.|16|TRBJ2-5|TRBD2|TRBV30
CAWSLTIAGGQETQYF
TGTGCCTGGAGTCTAACCATAGCGGGGGGGCAAGAGACCCAGTACTTC
>.|13|TRBJ2-5|.|TRBV13
CASSVGLRGTQYF
TGTGCCAGCAGCGTCGGCCTTAGAGGGACCCAGTACTTC
>once|13|TRBJ1-5|.|TRBV7-6
CASSSDINQPQHF
TGTGCCAGCAGCTCGGACATCAATCAGCCCCAGCATTTT
>.|13|TRBJ2-6|.|TRBV30
CAWSFSGANVLTF
TGTGCCTGGAGCTTTTCTGGGGCCAACGTCCTGACTTTC
>.|17|TRBJ2-1|TRBD2|TRBV29-1
CSVLGLAGAKLGNEQFF
TGCAGCGTTCTGGGACTAGCGGGGGCAAAACTGGGCAATGAGCAGTTCTTC
>few|12|TRBJ2-7|TRBD1|TRBV2
CASRSGGYEQYF
TGTGCCAGCAGGTCAGGGGGTTACGAGCAGTACTTC
>.|15|TRBJ2-1|TRBD1|TRBV6-5
CASSPRQGANNEQFF
TGTGCCAGCAGTCCCCGACAGGGGGCTAACAATGAGCAGTTCTTC
>.|13|TRBJ2-3|.|TRBV28
CVKGGTAGDTQYF
TGTGTCAAAGGCGGGACCGCCGGGGATACGCAGTATTTT
>.|16|TRBJ2-5|TRBD1|TRBV19
CASSSDRTGTQETQYF
TGTGCCAGTAGTTCGGACCGGACAGGGACTCAAGAGACCCAGTACTTC
>.|15|TRBJ2-5|.|TRBV2
CASSGERPGSGTQYF
TGTGCCAGCAGTGGAGAAAGGCCTGGGTCGGGGACCCAGTACTTC
>.|16|TRBJ2-7|TRBD1|TRBV6-6
CASSYSTGQGLYEQYF
TGTGCCAGCAGTTACTCAACGGGACAGGGGTTATACGAGCAGTACTTC
>.|12|TRBJ1-5|.|TRBV6-6
CAIRGSNQPQHF
TGTGCCATAAGGGGGTCAAATCAGCCCCAGCATTTT
>.|14|TRBJ2-1|.|TRBV6-1
CASSLAGVLREQFF
TGTGCCAGCAGTTTGGCAGGGGTTCTACGCGAGCAGTTCTTC
>.|13|TRBJ2-1|TRBD1|TRBV6-5
CASLMTGGNEQFF
TGTGCCAGCCTAATGACAGGGGGCAATGAGCAGTTCTTC
>.|19|TRBJ1-6|TRBD1|TRBV28
CASSLGRTGRVGFHSPLHF
TGTGCCAGCAGTTTAGGGAGGACAGGACGCGTGGGGTTTCATTCACCCCTCCACTTT
>.|14|TRBJ2-5|TRBD1|TRBV9
CASSGRQGRETQYF
TGTGCCAGCAGCGGACGACAGGGGCGCGAGACCCAGTACTTC
>.|14|TRBJ2-7|TRBD1|TRBV11-3
CASSRGQTNYEQYF
TGTGCCAGCAGCCGGGGACAGACAAACTACGAGCAGTACTTC
>.|15|TRBJ1-3|.|TRBV19
CASSIPGESGNTIYF
TGTGCCAGTAGTATACCAGGCGAATCTGGAAACACCATATATTTT
>few|17|TRBJ2-6|TRBD1|TRBV5-6
CASSLAGTGAGANVLTF
TGTGCCAGCAGCTTGGCCGGGACAGGGGCGGGGGCCAACGTCCTGACTTTC
>.|16|TRBJ2-2|TRBD1|TRBV6-5
CASRYGQGATTGELFF
TGTGCCAGCAGATACGGACAGGGGGCGACAACCGGGGAGCTGTTTTTT